The 18 T cell receptor beta chains given below trace back to one sample, sequenced in a study of blood T cell repertoires in COVID-19. TCRdb keeps only in-frame clones here, not all; method: immunoSEQ multiplex PCR. The sample includes around 200,000 clones, 88% of them seen just once. Sequencing used peripheral blood. These receptors were taken from a young man with acute or convalescent COVID-19.

This chain joins TRBV10-2 and TRBJ1-6; D might be TRBD1 (6 bases). V was cut by 6 bases and J by 1 base, with 10 bases left in between. The CDR3 covers 15 residues. The germline V gene encodes CDR1 WSHSY and CDR2 SAAADI. Here the CDR3 reads CASSPGESYNSPLHF. The CDR3 bases are TGCGCCAGCAGCCCAGGGGAATCCTATAATTCACCCCTCCACTTT.

The chain is built from TRBV19 and TRBJ1-2; 9 nucleotides agree with TRBD1. This CDR3 region has 14 residues. Looked up from germline, CDR1 is LNHDA and CDR2 is SQIVND (reference sequence). V dropped 4 bases and J dropped 9; count of bases not matched to a gene: 9. The CDR3 spells CASSSLGTGHSYTF. The CDR3, as DNA: TGTGCCAGTAGTAGTTTGGGGACAGGGCATAGCTACACCTTC.

The rearrangement joins TRBV28 to TRBJ2-1; D is possibly TRBD1 (5 bases). The V and J ends lost 4 bases and 8 bases respectively, with 24 bases between them. This CDR3 spans 17 amino acids. Germline-derived CDR1 and CDR2 are MDHEN and SYDVKM. CDR3 bases: TGTGCCAGCAGTTGGGGCCCCCTTAGTTCGTTATACGATGAGCAGTTCTTC. It is translated as CASSWGPLSSLYDEQFF.

This clone was found a few times. This chain connects TRBV23-1 to TRBJ2-2, with 8 positions matching TRBD1. TRBV23-1 is annotated as an ORF whose role is uncertain. This CDR3 region has 14 residues. The V gene end was trimmed by 5 bases and the J gene end by 5 bases; junction bases not matched to a gene: 4. CDR3 bases: TGCGCCAGCAGTGTTAACAGGGGGACCGGGGAGCTGTTTTTT. It specifies CASSVNRGTGELFF.

Only one count was recorded for this clone. The chain couples TRBV3-1 (or the pseudogene TRBV3-2) to TRBJ2-1; TRBD1 might be the D (6 bases). V lost 7 bases to trimming and J lost 3 bases, with 10 bases between them. Germline V gives CDR1 LGHDT, CDR2 YNNKEL (reference sequence). This CDR3 is built from 13 residues. The CDR3 nucleotides read TGTGCCAGCACCCTACAGGGCTACAATGAGCAGTTCTTC. This gives the protein CASTLQGYNEQFF.

This clone was found once. The chain joins TRBV11-3 to TRBJ2-1; 10 bases agree with TRBD2. Germline assignment: CDR1 SGHNT and CDR2 YENEEA. The CDR3 has 15 amino acids. J lost 5 bases, V lost 5 bases, and 6 bases had no gene match. The DNA for the CDR3 is TGTGCCAGCAGCCCCGGACTAGCGGCAAACAATGAGCAGTTCTTC. Its protein is CASSPGLAANNEQFF.

The chain has TRBV12-3 or TRBV12-4 and TRBJ2-7, with 9 bases fitting TRBD1. Germline trimming cut 4 bases from V and 5 bases from J; bases unmatched to any gene: 3. This CDR3 comprises 13 residues. CDR3 nucleotides: TGTGCCAGCAGTTACAGGGGGCGGGACGAGCAGTACTTC. Its translation is CASSYRGRDEQYF.

The chain joins TRBV7-2 to TRBJ2-7; perhaps TRBD1 as D (6 bases). The CDR3 is made up of 13 amino acids. V was shortened by 7 bases and J by 5 bases, with 15 bases between the two germline ends. CDR1 is SGHTA, CDR2 FQGNSA, per germline. The CDR3 protein is CASTPNRADEQYF. The CDR3 DNA follows: TGTGCCAGCACCCCGAACAGGGCCGACGAGCAGTACTTC.

The V call is TRBV19, the J call TRBJ1-2, with TRBD1 matching over 10 bases. Germline-derived CDR1 and CDR2 are LNHDA and SQIVND (reference sequence). J was trimmed by 5 bases and V by 4 bases; bases with no gene match: 7. CDR3 length: 15 amino acids. The CDR3 nucleotides read TGTGCCAGTAGTACAGCCGGGACAGGGGAATATGGCTACACCTTC. This gives the protein CASSTAGTGEYGYTF.

V gene TRBV19 combines with J gene TRBJ2-2; 7 bases align to TRBD1. The CDR3 is 15 residues long. In germline, CDR1 is LNHDA, CDR2 SQIVND (reference sequence). V lost 8 bases to trimming and J lost 4 bases; unmatched junction nucleotides: 10. CDR3 nucleotides: TGTGCCAGTGTCAGAAGGGGGCCCGGCACCGGGGAGCTGTTTTTT. Protein product: CASVRRGPGTGELFF.

The chain is built from TRBV28 and TRBJ2-7; D might be TRBD1 (6 bases). The germline CDR1 and CDR2 sequences are MDHEN and SYDVKM. The germline V and J ends were trimmed by 5 bases and 12 bases, with 20 bases remaining between them. CDR3 length: 13 amino acids. CDR3 DNA sequence: TGTGCCAGCAGTACTTTCAGACAGGTCCTTTGGTACTTC. It encodes CASSTFRQVLWYF.

The chain carries TRBV6-5 and TRBJ1-3; TRBD1 matches at 8 bases. The CDR3 extends over 15 amino acids. The germline V gene has CDR1 MNHEY and CDR2 SVGAGI. The J segment lost 4 bases and the V segment lost 5 bases, leaving 7 bases of the junction unmatched. CDR3 in DNA: TGTGCCAGCAGTCCCCAGACAGGGGCGGGAAACACCATATATTTT. It yields the protein CASSPQTGAGNTIYF.

This rearrangement joins TRBV19 to TRBJ1-1; 7 bases map to TRBD1. The CDR3 contains 14 residues. Germline V gene lookup returns CDR1 LNHDA and CDR2 SQIVND (reference sequence). The V segment lost 5 bases and the J segment 2 bases; nucleotides outside the gene matches: 5. For the CDR3, the DNA is TGTGCCAGTAGTCCCAGACAGGGTAACACTGAAGCTTTCTTT. Translating gives CASSPRQGNTEAFF. The variable domain in full, with the rest retrieved from reference TRBV19 and TRBJ1-1, is DGGITQSPKYLFRKEGQNVTLSCEQNLNHDAMYWYRQDPGQGLRLIYYSQIVNDFQKGDIAEGYSVSREKKESFPLTVTSAQKNPTAFYLCASSPRQGNTEAFFGQGTRLTVV.

The chain combines TRBV4-2 with TRBJ2-1, with TRBD2 matching 9 bases. The CDR3 sequence is 16 residues long. Germline CDR1 is LGHNA and CDR2 is YNFKEQ. V was pared by 2 bases and J by 3 bases, with 5 bases of the junction left unmatched. The CDR3 coding sequence is TGTGCCAGCAGCCAAACGACTAGCGGTGTCTACAATGAGCAGTTCTTC. This translates into CASSQTTSGVYNEQFF.

The V and J genes are TRBV19 and TRBJ2-1; 9 positions agree with TRBD2. The CDR3 spans 15 residues. V gave up 1 base and J gave up 10 bases; unmatched junction bases: 8. Germline CDR1 is LNHDA and CDR2 is SQIVND (reference sequence). The chain's CDR3 is CASSIGGTSFFEQFF. DNA of the CDR3: TGTGCCAGTAGTATAGGCGGGACTAGCTTCTTCGAGCAGTTCTTC.

This chain links TRBV7-3 with TRBJ2-5; D gene uncertain. Germline CDR1 reads SGHTA; CDR2 reads FQGTGA. The CDR3 consists of 13 residues. The ends were cut back, 2 bases at V and 2 bases at J, with 6 bases in the middle. The CDR3 DNA reads TGTGCCAGCAGCTTAGGCAAACAAGAGACCCAGTACTTC. Translation: CASSLGKQETQYF. Full variable domain (missing parts from reference TRBV7-3 and TRBJ2-5): GAGVSQTPSNKVTEKGKYVELRCDPISGHTALYWYRQSLGQGPEFLIYFQGTGAADDSGLPNDRFFAVRPEGSVSTLKIQRTERGDSAVYLCASSLGKQETQYFGPGTRLLVL.

This chain uses TRBV5-6 with TRBJ1-1; D gene ambiguous. Germline CDR1 is SGHDT and CDR2 is YYEEEE. Trimming cost V 2 bases and J 6 bases, with 17 bases left between them. The CDR3 has 15 residues. The CDR3 bases are TGTGCCAGCAGCTTACTTGGACTGACCCGTCCTGAAGCTTTCTTT. It specifies CASSLLGLTRPEAFF.

The V gene is TRBV2, the J gene TRBJ2-1, with 8 bases fitting TRBD2. The CDR3 runs to 15 residues. Germline CDR1 is SNHLY and CDR2 is FYNNEI. V shed 8 bases, J shed 7 bases, and the junction held 13 bases outside the gene matches. CDR3 sequence (DNA): TGTGCCAGCGCCTCTCACAGCGGGGGTGGAAATGAGCAGTTCTTC. It specifies CASASHSGGGNEQFF.